This TCR beta chain came from a study of control samples from healthy donors and cancer patients. Sequencing used immunoSEQ multiplex PCR; TCRdb keeps in-frame clones, though not all of them. The sample shows about 220,000 clones, about 93% of them seen only once. With 2 bases clipped from V and 6 bases from J, the junction kept 7 bases outside the gene matches. Germline CDR1 is MNHEY and CDR2 is SMNVEV (reference sequence). This CDR3 has 15 amino acids. This clone turned up a few times. Sequencing was carried out using blood. This sequence joins TRBV27 and TRBJ2-1, with 7 nucleotides matching TRBD1. The receptor's source is a man between 50 and 59 years old in good health. For the CDR3, the DNA is TGTGCCAGCAGTTTAATGAGGGGGCATGGCAATGAGCAGTTCTTC. Translation gives CASSLMRGHGNEQFF.